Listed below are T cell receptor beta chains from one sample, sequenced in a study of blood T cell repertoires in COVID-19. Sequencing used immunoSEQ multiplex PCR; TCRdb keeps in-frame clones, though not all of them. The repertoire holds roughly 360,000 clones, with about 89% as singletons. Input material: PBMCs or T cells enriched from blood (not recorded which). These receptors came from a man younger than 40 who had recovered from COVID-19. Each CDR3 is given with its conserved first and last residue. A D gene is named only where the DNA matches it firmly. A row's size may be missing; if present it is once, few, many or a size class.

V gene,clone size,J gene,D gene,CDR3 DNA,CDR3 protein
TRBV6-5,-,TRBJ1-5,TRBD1,TGTGCCAGCAGAGGGACAGGCGGCGATCAGCCCCAGCATTTT,CASRGTGGDQPQHF
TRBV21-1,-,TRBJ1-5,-,TGTGCCAGCAGCATCGAAGGGGGACAGGGGGCCAATCAGCCCCAGCATTTT,CASSIEGGQGANQPQHF
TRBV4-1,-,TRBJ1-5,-,TGCGCCAGCAGCCAAGAGCAGGGTAGTTGGTCTCAGCCCCAGCATTTT,CASSQEQGSWSQPQHF
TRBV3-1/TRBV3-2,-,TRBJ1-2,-,TGTGCCAGCAGCCAAGATTTAGGGACACCCATTAACTATGGCTACACCTTC,CASSQDLGTPINYGYTF
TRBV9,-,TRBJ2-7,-,TGTGCCAGCAGCGTAGGAATCGACAGAGTGACCTACGAGCAGTACTTC,CASSVGIDRVTYEQYF
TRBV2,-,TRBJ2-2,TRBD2,TGTGCCAGCGGAGGAATCCTCCTAGCGGGGATTGATGACACCGGGGAGCTGTTTTTT,CASGGILLAGIDDTGELFF
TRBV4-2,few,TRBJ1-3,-,TGTGCCAGCAGCCCTAACTCTGGAAACACCATATATTTT,CASSPNSGNTIYF
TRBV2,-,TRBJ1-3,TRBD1,TGTGCCAGCACCCCGGGACAGGGAAACACCATATATTTT,CASTPGQGNTIYF
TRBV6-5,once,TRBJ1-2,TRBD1,TGTGCCAGCATCGGATTCGGACAGGGAATCGGCTACACCTTC,CASIGFGQGIGYTF
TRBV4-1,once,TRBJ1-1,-,TGCGCCAGCAGCCAATCCTGGACAGTTGAAGCTTTCTTT,CASSQSWTVEAFF
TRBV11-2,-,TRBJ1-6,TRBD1,TGTGCCAGCAGCTGGAGGACAGGAGCGAATTCACCCCTCCACTTT,CASSWRTGANSPLHF
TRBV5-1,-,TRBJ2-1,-,TGCGCCAGCAGCTACGGACAGAACAATGAGCAGTTCTTC,CASSYGQNNEQFF
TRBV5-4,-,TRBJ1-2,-,TGTGCCAGCAGCAGAGACAGGATCTATGGCTACACCTTC,CASSRDRIYGYTF
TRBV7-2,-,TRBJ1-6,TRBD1,TGTGCCAGCAGCCCGGCCATTTGGACAGGGGAGGTCTCACCCCTCCACTTT,CASSPAIWTGEVSPLHF
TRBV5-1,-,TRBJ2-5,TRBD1,TGCGCCAGCAGCCGTGGGACAGGGGGCTTGTTTGAGACCCAGTACTTC,CASSRGTGGLFETQYF
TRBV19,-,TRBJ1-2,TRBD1,TGTGCCAGCGGGATACAGGGGTTCTCTAACTATGGCTACACCTTC,CASGIQGFSNYGYTF
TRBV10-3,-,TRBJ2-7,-,TGTGCCATCAGGGCCCCGCGGCTTTACGAGCAGTACTTC,CAIRAPRLYEQYF
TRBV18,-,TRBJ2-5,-,TGTGCCAGCTCACCACCCAGACTAGTTGCAGGAGAGACCCAGTACTTC,CASSPPRLVAGETQYF
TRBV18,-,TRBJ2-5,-,TGTGCCAGCTCACCAACAAGAGAGACCCAGTACTTC,CASSPTRETQYF
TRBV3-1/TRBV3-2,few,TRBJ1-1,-,TGTGCCAGCAGCCAACTACAGGGAAACACTGAAGCTTTCTTT,CASSQLQGNTEAFF
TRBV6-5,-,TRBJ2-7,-,TGTGCCAGCAGACGAGGGGGGGTTCCCGCCTACGAGCAGTACTTC,CASRRGGVPAYEQYF
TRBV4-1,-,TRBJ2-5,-,TGCGCCAGCAGCCAATTAGGGGTTAGAGAGACCCAGTACTTC,CASSQLGVRETQYF
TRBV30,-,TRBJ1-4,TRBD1,TGTGCCTGGGGACAGGGGAGAGAAGAAAAACTGTTTTTT,CAWGQGREEKLFF
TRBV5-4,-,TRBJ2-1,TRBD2,TGTGCCAGCAGCTTAGCCGGGACTAGCGGGGGTACGGAGCAGTTCTTC,CASSLAGTSGGTEQFF
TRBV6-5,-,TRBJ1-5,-,TGTGCCAGCGTGCTCGCCGGGCCCCAGCATTTT,CASVLAGPQHF
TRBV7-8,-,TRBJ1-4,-,TGTGCCAGCAGCCTACGACAGACTCCTAATGAAAAACTGTTTTTT,CASSLRQTPNEKLFF
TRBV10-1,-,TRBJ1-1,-,TGCGCCAGCAGTGAGACACAGTTCACTGAAGCTTTCTTT,CASSETQFTEAFF
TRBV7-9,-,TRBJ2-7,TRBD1,TGTGCCAGCAGCTCCAGGGGGCAGGGCGAGCAGTACTTC,CASSSRGQGEQYF
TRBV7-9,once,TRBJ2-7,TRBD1,TGTGCCAGCAGCAATTCAAACAGGGGGACATACGAGCAGTACTTC,CASSNSNRGTYEQYF
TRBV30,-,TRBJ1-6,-,TGTGCCTGGGATCAGACAGGTTTCTCGACCCATAATTCACCCCTCCACTTT,CAWDQTGFSTHNSPLHF
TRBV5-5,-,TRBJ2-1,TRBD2,TGTGCCAGCAGCTGGGGACTAGCTTTAGAGCAGTTCTTC,CASSWGLALEQFF
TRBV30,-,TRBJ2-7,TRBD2,TGTGCCTGGAGGTACGGGGGGACTAGCAGCTACGAGCAGTACTTC,CAWRYGGTSSYEQYF
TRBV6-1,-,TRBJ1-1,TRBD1,TGTGCCAGCAGTGGGCCCTCGGGACAGGGGCTCTTGGGGACTGAAGCTTTCTTT,CASSGPSGQGLLGTEAFF
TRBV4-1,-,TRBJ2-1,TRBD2,TGCGCCAGCAGGCTGGGGGCGGGGGGAAACTACAATGAGCAGTTCTTC,CASRLGAGGNYNEQFF
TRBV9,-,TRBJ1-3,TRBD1,TGTGCCAGCAGCGAGACCCGGACAGGCTCTGGAAACACCATATATTTT,CASSETRTGSGNTIYF
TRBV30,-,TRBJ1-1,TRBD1,TGTGCCTGGAGTACGACAGGGGGCCTTACTGAAGCTTTCTTT,CAWSTTGGLTEAFF
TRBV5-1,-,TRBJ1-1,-,TGCGCCAGCAGCGCCTTTTTGGACAGCCGTAACACTGAAGCTTTCTTT,CASSAFLDSRNTEAFF
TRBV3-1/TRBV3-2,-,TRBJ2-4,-,TGTGCCAGCAGCTCCCAAGGTGGACTAGCCAAAAACATTCAGTACTTC,CASSSQGGLAKNIQYF
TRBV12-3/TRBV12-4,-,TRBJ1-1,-,TGTGCCAGCAGCCGGACCTGGGAGTTGGCTTTCTTT,CASSRTWELAFF
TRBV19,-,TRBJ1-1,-,TGTGCCAGTAGTATCCTACCTACGATCTTCGAAGGGGAGGAGGACACTGAAGCTTTCTTT,CASSILPTIFEGEEDTEAFF
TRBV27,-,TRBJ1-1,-,TGTGCCAGCAGTTTTGTGGTTAGCACTGAAGCTTTCTTT,CASSFVVSTEAFF
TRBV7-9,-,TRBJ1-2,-,TGTGCCAGCAGCCCCCCGGGGGGCAACTATGGCTACACCTTC,CASSPPGGNYGYTF